This entry lists 17 T cell receptor beta chains sequenced from one sample in a study of blood T cells in healthy people across ages. Alongside a J-beta primer mix, a sample-barcoded 5' primer served in a second PCR lasting about 6 to 11 cycles. In TCRdb, the 5' RACE reads were re-called with MiXCR into one record per CDR3 protein. The sample yields over 550,000 distinct CDR3 sequences, approximately 30% seen once. Sequenced input: blood. The receptors were gathered from a woman of 80 years or more in good health.

The gene calls are TRBV7-2 and TRBJ2-2, with 10 bases lining up with TRBD1. Per the germline V gene, CDR1 is SGHTA and CDR2 is FQGNSA. The CDR3 has 16 residues. V was clipped by 5 bases and J by 4 bases; unmatched bases: 7. CDR3 region: CASSRSGQGPTGELFF. CDR3 DNA sequence: TGTGCCAGCAGCCGCTCGGGACAGGGGCCCACCGGGGAGCTGTTTTTT.

This clonotype was found many times. The chain has TRBV4-2 and TRBJ2-7; no clear D. This CDR3 region has 16 residues. V lost 0 bases and J lost 0, with 12 bases in between. Germline values: CDR1 LGHNA, CDR2 YNFKEQ. DNA for the CDR3: TGTGCCAGCAGCCAAGATCCCAGTCGCAGCTCCTACGAGCAGTACTTC. The encoded protein is CASSQDPSRSSYEQYF.

The chain has TRBV28 and TRBJ2-4; a possible D gene is TRBD1 (5 bases). The end of the DNA is better explained by TRBJ2-7, so the J call may be wrong. Germline CDR1 reads MDHEN; CDR2 reads SYDVKM. The CDR3 is 14 residues long. This CDR3 is CASSTSTASYEQYF. For the CDR3, the DNA is TGTGCCAGCAGTACATCGACAGCCTCCTACGAGCAGTACTTC.

This clonotype has a count of ten or more. The chain has TRBV20-1 and TRBJ1-2; D perhaps matches TRBD1 (6 bases). The germline CDR1 and CDR2 sequences are DFQATT and SNEGSKA (reference sequence). This CDR3 is built from 13 residues. Deletions cut 0 bases from V and 6 bases from J, with 11 bases between. The CDR3 DNA follows: TGCAGTGCTAGAGATAACAGGGACCATGGCTACACCTTC. Protein sequence: CSARDNRDHGYTF.

In regard to this clonotype: This may arise from a read error, as a much more abundant clone is one base away. J is TRBJ2-3 and V is TRBV5-4; D is perhaps TRBD1 (6 bases). Germline V gene sequence: CDR1 SGHNT, CDR2 YYREEE (reference sequence). The CDR3 has 16 residues. V was shortened by 4 bases and J by 5 bases, with 20 bases between the two germline ends. The CDR3: CASSPTPGHAGDTQYF. The DNA for the CDR3 is TGTGCCAGCAGCCCGACTCCGGGACATGCAGGAGATACGCAGTATTTT.

This clonotype was picked up many times. The chain combines TRBV27 with TRBJ1-2; 7 bases fit TRBD1. J gave up 4 bases and V 6 bases, and 14 bases lay outside the gene matches. The CDR3 covers 16 residues. Per germline, CDR1 MNHEY and CDR2 SMNVEV (reference sequence). The chain's CDR3 is CASRRLTDRILYGYTF. The CDR3 nucleotides read TGTGCCAGCAGACGCCTCACGGACAGGATTCTCTATGGCTACACCTTC.

Ten or more counts support this clonotype. The rearrangement links TRBV3-1 to TRBJ2-4; no clear D. The CDR3 is made up of 14 amino acids. Trimming removed 4 bases at V and 0 bases at J, with 7 bases between. The germline gives CDR1 LGHDT, CDR2 YNNKEL (reference sequence). The chain's CDR3 is CASSPQVAKNIQYF. The DNA for the CDR3 is TGTGCCAGCAGCCCCCAAGTAGCCAAAAACATTCAGTACTTC.

This clonotype showed up many times. The chain joins TRBV20-1 to TRBJ2-1, with D perhaps TRBD1 (6 bases). The germline V gene encodes CDR1 DFQATT and CDR2 SNEGSKA (reference sequence). V shed 5 bases and J shed 4 bases, with 15 bases lying between them. The CDR3 extends over 14 amino acids. This CDR3 reads CSAYQLQGYNEQFF. The DNA for the CDR3 is TGCAGTGCTTATCAATTACAGGGATACAATGAGCAGTTCTTC.

The chain carries TRBV6-2 or TRBV6-3 and TRBJ2-7; D gene ambiguous. V was clipped by 5 bases and J by 1 base, with 9 bases between them. Germline V gene lookup returns CDR1 MNHEY and CDR2 SVGEGT. This CDR3 has 13 amino acids. The CDR3 region has the DNA TGTGCCAGCAGTGATACAAGGTCCTACGAGCAGTACTTC. This codes for CASSDTRSYEQYF.

This chain uses TRBV9 with TRBJ2-1; D possibly corresponds to TRBD2 (5 bases). CDR1 is SGDLS, CDR2 YYNGEE, per germline. There are 13 residues in the CDR3. The V end was cut by 4 bases, the J end by 13 bases, with 18 bases between. For the CDR3, the DNA is TGTGCCAGCAGCTTAAGCCCATGGGAGACCCAGTTCTTC. Protein product: CASSLSPWETQFF.

This clonotype was detected many times. The CDR3 spells CASSQDHGQGLNEQFF. The DNA for the CDR3 is TGCGCCAGCAGCCAAGACCATGGACAGGGTTTGAATGAGCAGTTCTTC. The chain combines TRBV4-1 with TRBJ2-1, with 8 bases aligning to TRBD1. Germline CDR1 and CDR2: MGHRA and YSYEKL. This CDR3 spans 16 amino acids. The V and J ends lost 0 bases and 7 bases, in that order; junction bases with no gene match: 8.

This clonotype came up many times. V gene TRBV7-2 combines with J gene TRBJ2-7, with 10 bases identical to TRBD1. The CDR3 length is 17 residues. Germline trimming cut 1 base from V and 1 base from J; bases unmatched to any gene: 7. Germline lookup yields CDR1 SGHTA and CDR2 FQGNSA. The CDR3 spells CASSLVSGTGVSYEQYF. Written as DNA, the CDR3 is TGTGCCAGCAGCTTAGTGTCCGGGACAGGGGTTTCCTACGAGCAGTACTTC.

This clonotype was seen many times. The chain combines TRBV29-1 with TRBJ2-7; D not certain. Trimming left V 7 bases short and J 3 bases short, with 10 bases between. This CDR3 has 11 residues. Germline V gene sequence: CDR1 SQVTM, CDR2 ANQGSEA. The CDR3 reads CSARELYEQYF. The DNA for the CDR3 is TGCAGCGCCAGAGAACTCTACGAGCAGTACTTC.

This clonotype was counted at least ten times. The chain couples TRBV20-1 to TRBJ2-3, with 12 bases identical to TRBD2. Trimming cost V 6 bases and J 2 bases; bases outside gene matches: 6. CDR3 length: 15 amino acids. Germline V CDR1 and CDR2: DFQATT, SNEGSKA (reference sequence). CDR3 sequence reads: CSARTSGDFTDTQYF. The CDR3 nucleotides are TGCAGTGCGCGGACTAGCGGGGACTTCACAGATACGCAGTATTTT.

This clonotype occurred many times. Given a much more abundant clone one base away, this may be a read error. The rearrangement joins TRBV7-9 to TRBJ2-5; 7 positions agree with TRBD2. This CDR3 contains 16 residues. V shed 4 bases, J shed 11 bases, and the junction held 19 bases outside the gene matches. Germline V gene sequence: CDR1 SEHNR, CDR2 FQNEAQ (reference sequence). The CDR3 sequence is CASSSAAGVKYNEQYF. CDR3 nucleotides: TGTGCCAGCAGCTCCGCCGCGGGGGTAAAGTACAATGAGCAGTACTTC.

Details on this clonotype: Given a much more abundant clone one base away, this may be a read error. V usage is TRBV2 and J usage is TRBJ2-5; the D call may be TRBD1 or TRBD2 (5 bases each). The J call is uncertain, as TRBJ2-1 better fits the DNA end. The length of the CDR3 is 13 residues. CDR1 is SNHLY and CDR2 is FYNNEI in the germline V gene. The CDR3 bases are TGTGCCAGCAGCCGGGACGTCCAAGAGACCCAGTTCTTC. It specifies CASSRDVQETQFF.

The CDR3 bases are TGTGCCAGCAGTGAGGTGGGACAGGGGGCCGACGAGCAGTACTTC. It yields the protein CASSEVGQGADEQYF. J is TRBJ2-7 and V is TRBV2, with 12 bases fitting TRBD1. Losses at the gene ends were 3 bases for V and 5 bases for J; bases not matched to a gene: 5. Germline V gives CDR1 SNHLY, CDR2 FYNNEI. This CDR3 spans 15 amino acids.